One sample yielded the 15 T cell receptor beta chains listed below, sequenced in a study of immune cell composition in non-small cell lung cancer. Repertoires were generated with immunoSEQ multiplex PCR, while TCRdb's copy carries only in-frame clones and drops some. The sample holds 11,000 to 15,000 clones, 81% seen once. The sequenced sample was lung tumor tissue. The receptors were sampled from a human donor with non-small cell lung cancer.

This sequence joins TRBV7-9 and TRBJ1-2, with D tentatively TRBD1 (5 bases). CDR1 SEHNR and CDR2 FQNEAQ come from the germline V gene (reference sequence). The CDR3 extends over 17 amino acids. The germline V and J ends were trimmed by 0 bases and 4 bases, with 18 bases remaining between them. The CDR3 sequence: CASSLATFPGEAYGYTF. The CDR3 DNA reads as TGTGCCAGCAGCTTAGCGACTTTTCCGGGGGAGGCCTATGGCTACACCTTC.

This chain links TRBV19 with TRBJ2-2; the D is unclear. Germline V gene lookup returns CDR1 LNHDA and CDR2 SQIVND (reference sequence). This CDR3 is built from 15 residues. Trimming took off 1 base at V and 0 bases at J, with 6 bases between the two ends. The CDR3 DNA is TGTGCCAGTAGTATAGCGCCTGCGAACACCGGGGAGCTGTTTTTT. This encodes CASSIAPANTGELFF. The whole variable domain, filled in from reference TRBV19 and TRBJ2-2, reads DGGITQSPKYLFRKEGQNVTLSCEQNLNHDAMYWYRQDPGQGLRLIYYSQIVNDFQKGDIAEGYSVSREKKESFPLTVTSAQKNPTAFYLCASSIAPANTGELFFGEGSRLTVL.

The chain employs TRBV6-5 and TRBJ2-7, with 9 bases matching TRBD2. From germline, CDR1 is MNHEY and CDR2 SVGAGI. The CDR3 covers 15 residues. Trimming removed 2 bases from V and 5 bases from J; junction bases left unmatched: 7. This chain's CDR3 is CASSYGVAGANEQYF. CDR3 DNA: TGTGCCAGCAGTTACGGAGTAGCGGGAGCGAACGAGCAGTACTTC.

The rearrangement uses TRBV19 and TRBJ2-5, with 8 bases aligning to TRBD2. With V trimmed by 1 base and J by 5 bases, 3 bases remained unmatched. Germline V CDR1 and CDR2: LNHDA, SQIVND (reference sequence). The CDR3 is 14 residues long. The DNA for the CDR3 is TGTGCCAGTAGTATAGTGGCGGGAGGCGAGACCCAGTACTTC. Protein product: CASSIVAGGETQYF.

The chain couples TRBV28 to TRBJ2-3, with 12 bases identical to TRBD2. J was trimmed by 1 base and V by 5 bases; bases with no gene match: 13. Germline V gives CDR1 MDHEN, CDR2 SYDVKM. The CDR3 loop spans 19 amino acids. As DNA, the CDR3 is TGTGCCAGCAGTCCCCTAGGACTAGCGGGGCCTCTTGGCACAGATACGCAGTATTTT. It is translated as CASSPLGLAGPLGTDTQYF.

This clone has a single count. The rearrangement joins TRBV5-1 to TRBJ2-1; 10 positions agree with TRBD2. Germline CDR1 and CDR2: SGHRS and YFSETQ. V shed 7 bases and J 5 bases; nucleotides not matched to a gene: 9. The CDR3 has 15 residues. The CDR3 DNA follows: TGCGCCAGCCGAGGGGGTCTAGCGGGGGACAATGAGCAGTTCTTC. It codes for CASRGGLAGDNEQFF.

This clone showed up just a few times. The CDR3 loop is CASSMGNQPQHF. CDR3 bases: TGTGCCAGTAGTATGGGCAATCAGCCCCAGCATTTT. The chain carries TRBV19 and TRBJ1-5; D remains unclear. Trimming left V 3 bases short and J 2 bases short, with 2 bases between. Germline V gene data show CDR1 as LNHDA and CDR2 as SQIVND (reference sequence). The CDR3 length is 12 residues.

V gene TRBV7-2 combines with J gene TRBJ2-3; D might be TRBD2 (6 bases). There are 14 residues in the CDR3. Trimming shortened V by 4 bases and J by 1 base, and 9 bases separated the two germline ends. The germline V gene has CDR1 SGHTA and CDR2 FQGNSA. The CDR3 loop is CASSWGLRTDTQYF. The CDR3 DNA sequence: TGTGCCAGCAGCTGGGGACTTCGCACAGATACGCAGTATTTT. The whole variable domain, remainder taken from reference TRBV7-2 and TRBJ2-3, is GAGVSQSPSNKVTEKGKDVELRCDPISGHTALYWYRQSLGQGLEFLIYFQGNSAPDKSGLPSDRFSAERTGGSVSTLTIQRTQQEDSAVYLCASSWGLRTDTQYFGPGTRLTVL.

The rearrangement uses TRBV2 and TRBJ2-1; D is possibly TRBD2 (5 bases). Germline values: CDR1 SNHLY, CDR2 FYNNEI. The CDR3 consists of 12 residues. Trimming removed 5 bases from V and 5 bases from J, with 7 bases in between. The CDR3 DNA sequence: TGTGCCAGCAGTTTTAGCGACAATGAGCAGTTCTTC. Translated: CASSFSDNEQFF.

The CDR3 DNA reads TGTGCCAGCAGCTTACAAGGAATGGATGGAAATACGCAGTATTTT. Protein sequence: CASSLQGMDGNTQYF. This sequence joins TRBV7-3 and TRBJ2-3; D remains ambiguous. CDR1 is SGHTA, CDR2 FQGTGA, per germline. The CDR3 runs to 15 residues. The ends were cut back, 2 bases at V and 7 bases at J, with 16 bases in the middle.

As for this clone: Different DNA sequences within this sample yield the same CDR3. The rearrangement joins TRBV6-1 to TRBJ1-3; D is uncertain. There are 14 residues in the CDR3. Trimming removed 3 bases at V and 0 bases at J, with 6 bases between. CDR1 is MNHNS, CDR2 SASEGT, per germline. CDR3 amino acids: CASSDGVSGNTIYF. The CDR3 region has the DNA TGTGCCAGCAGTGACGGTGTCTCTGGAAACACCATATATTTT.

J is TRBJ2-3 and V is TRBV5-6; maybe TRBD1 (6 bases). Per the germline V gene, CDR1 is SGHDT and CDR2 is YYEEEE. Deletions cut 0 bases from V and 0 bases from J, with 20 bases between. This CDR3 is built from 19 residues. CDR3 sequence (DNA): TGTGCCAGCAGCTTGGGACCACCTCTACAGGGCCGAAGCACAGATACGCAGTATTTT. As protein: CASSLGPPLQGRSTDTQYF. Complete variable domain (other parts from reference TRBV5-6 and TRBJ2-3): DAGVTQSPTHLIKTRGQQVTLRCSPKSGHDTVSWYQQALGQGPQFIFQYYEEEERQRGNFPDRFSGHQFPNYSSELNVNALLLGDSALYLCASSLGPPLQGRSTDTQYFGPGTRLTVL.

This chain connects TRBV11-1 to TRBJ2-3; maybe TRBD1 (5 bases). The CDR3 has 19 amino acids. The ends were cut back, 6 bases at V and 0 bases at J, with 25 bases in the middle. Per germline, CDR1 SGHAT and CDR2 FQDESV (reference sequence). The CDR3 reads CASSSLGDWWGTSTDTQYF. The DNA for the CDR3 is TGTGCCAGCAGTAGCCTAGGAGACTGGTGGGGCACTAGCACAGATACGCAGTATTTT.

The V call is TRBV15, the J call TRBJ1-2, with 7 positions matching TRBD1. V gave up 0 bases and J gave up 7 bases; unmatched junction bases: 8. The germline CDR1 and CDR2 sequences are LNHNV and YYDKDF (reference sequence). CDR3 size: 15 residues. The CDR3 here is CATSRDGRGGGGYTF. CDR3 bases: TGTGCCACCAGCAGAGATGGCAGGGGGGGTGGTGGCTACACCTTC.

The chain uses TRBV28 and TRBJ2-7, with a weak D call TRBD1 (6 bases). From germline, CDR1 is MDHEN and CDR2 SYDVKM. The CDR3 consists of 12 residues. The germline V and J ends were trimmed by 6 bases and 6 bases, with 12 bases remaining between them. The CDR3 DNA reads as TGTGCCAGCAGACCCACAGGGCGCGAGCAGTACTTC. Amino acids: CASRPTGREQYF. The complete variable domain, with remaining parts taken from reference TRBV28 and TRBJ2-7, reads DVKVTQSSRYLVKRTGEKVFLECVQDMDHENMFWYRQDPGLGLRLIYFSYDVKMKEKGDIPEGYSVSREKKERFSLILESASTNQTSMYLCASRPTGREQYFGPGTRLTVT.